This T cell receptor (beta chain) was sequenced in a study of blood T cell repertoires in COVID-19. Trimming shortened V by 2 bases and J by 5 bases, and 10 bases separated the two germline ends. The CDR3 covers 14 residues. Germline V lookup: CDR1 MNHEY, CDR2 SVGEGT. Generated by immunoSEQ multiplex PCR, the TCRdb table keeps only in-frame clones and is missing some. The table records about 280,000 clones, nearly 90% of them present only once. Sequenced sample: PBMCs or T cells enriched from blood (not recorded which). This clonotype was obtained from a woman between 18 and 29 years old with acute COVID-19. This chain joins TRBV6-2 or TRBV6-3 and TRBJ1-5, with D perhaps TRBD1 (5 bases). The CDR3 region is CASSYVGVYQPQHF. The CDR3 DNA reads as TGTGCCAGCAGTTACGTAGGGGTTTATCAGCCCCAGCATTTT.